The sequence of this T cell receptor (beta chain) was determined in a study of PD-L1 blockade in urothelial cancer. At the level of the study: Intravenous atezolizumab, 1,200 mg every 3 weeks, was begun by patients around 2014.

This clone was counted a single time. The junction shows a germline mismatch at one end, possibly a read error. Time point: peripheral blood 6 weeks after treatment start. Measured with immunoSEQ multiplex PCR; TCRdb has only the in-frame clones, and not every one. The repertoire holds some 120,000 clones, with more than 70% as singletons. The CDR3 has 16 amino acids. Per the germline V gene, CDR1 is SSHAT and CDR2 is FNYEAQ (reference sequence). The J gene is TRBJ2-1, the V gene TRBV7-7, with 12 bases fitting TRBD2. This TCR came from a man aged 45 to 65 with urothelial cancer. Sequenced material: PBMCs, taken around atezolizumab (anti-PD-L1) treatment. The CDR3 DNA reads TGTGCTAGCAGTTCGGGTCGACTAGCGGGAGCCAATGAGCAGTTCTTC. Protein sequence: CASSSGRLAGANEQFF.